This TCR beta chain appears in the sequencing data of a study of T cell responses to AZD1222 COVID-19 vaccine. Remarks on this clone: Its specificity is unknown.

The CDR3 extends over 14 amino acids. Study results and caveats: Spike was spanned by vaccine-associated CD4 TCRs, which were dominant at 160-218 and 743-854. Among those given AZD1222, only five or six were seropositive at baseline. Only after the peak T cell response were repertoires sampled.

Using immunoSEQ multiplex PCR, the repertoire was profiled, and TCRdb retains in-frame clones only, with some absent. The table records about 86,000 clones, approximately 90% of them present only once. The material sequenced was peripheral blood, taken on day 0 of AZD1222 vaccination. The rearrangement links TRBV21-1 to TRBJ1-4. TRBV21-1 is shown as a pseudogene. The receptor was isolated from an adult in good health. The CDR3 DNA follows: TGTGCCAGCGCCCCGCAGGAGGATAATGAAAAACTGTTTTTT. This codes for CASAPQEDNEKLFF.